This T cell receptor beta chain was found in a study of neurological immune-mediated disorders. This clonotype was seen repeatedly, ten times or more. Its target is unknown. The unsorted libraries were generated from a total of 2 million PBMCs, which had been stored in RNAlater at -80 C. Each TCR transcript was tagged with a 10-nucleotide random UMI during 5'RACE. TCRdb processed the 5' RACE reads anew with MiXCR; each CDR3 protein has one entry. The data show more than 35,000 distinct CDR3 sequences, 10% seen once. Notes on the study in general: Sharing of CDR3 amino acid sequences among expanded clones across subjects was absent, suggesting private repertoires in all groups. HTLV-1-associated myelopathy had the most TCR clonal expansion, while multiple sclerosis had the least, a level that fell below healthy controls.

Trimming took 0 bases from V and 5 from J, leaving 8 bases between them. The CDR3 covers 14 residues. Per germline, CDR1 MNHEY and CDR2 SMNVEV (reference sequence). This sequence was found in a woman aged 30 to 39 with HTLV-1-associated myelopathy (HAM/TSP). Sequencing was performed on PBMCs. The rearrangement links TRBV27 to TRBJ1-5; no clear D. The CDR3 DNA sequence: TGTGCCAGCAGTTTATCCACAGCAGATCAGCCCCAGCATTTT. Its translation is CASSLSTADQPQHF.